This T cell receptor (beta chain) comes out of a study of T cells in Graves' hyperthyroidism and ophthalmopathy. Study observations and caveats: Researchers report that a 13 V-J model separated ophthalmopathy from stable hyperthyroidism. It was a median around 6 months before onset that the model predicted ophthalmopathy.

Concerning this clonotype itself: Its cognate antigen is unknown.

RNA transcripts provided the source from which TCR beta CDR3 regions were amplified. The primer set for the first-round RT-PCR of the TCR CDR3 was HTBI. TCRdb reanalysed the multiplex PCR reads using MiXCR and keeps one entry per CDR3 protein. The sample includes around 600,000 distinct CDR3 sequences, 40% to 55% seen only once; the top ten take 7% to 7.5%. CDR3 length: 16 amino acids. V was pared by 5 bases and J by 2 bases, with 9 bases of the junction left unmatched. From germline, CDR1 is SGHVS and CDR2 FNYEAQ. The sequence derives from an adult man with Graves' disease, either hyperthyroidism or ophthalmopathy (not recorded which). This chain uses TRBV7-6 with TRBJ2-5; 9 bases fit TRBD2. The specimen was peripheral blood or thyroid tissue (not recorded which). The CDR3: CASSPLGGGGQETQYF. The CDR3 bases are TGTGCCAGCAGCCCCTTGGGCGGGGGGGGTCAAGAGACCCAGTACTTC.